These 19 T cell receptor beta chains came from one sample sequenced in a study of blood T cells in healthy people across ages. The authors ran a second PCR of 7 to 11 cycles using a sample-barcoded 5' primer and a J-beta primer mix. In TCRdb, the 5' RACE reads were re-called with MiXCR into one record per CDR3 protein. Of 750,000 to 1,000,000 distinct CDR3 sequences detected, 25% to 30% appear once; the ten largest clones hold roughly 10%. The same sample was also studied in work on T cells of mothers and their children.

Sequencing was done on a sample of blood. The source is a woman aged 40 to 50 in good health.

In this sample, this clonotype turned up a few times. The chain joins TRBV4-1 to TRBJ2-1, with a possible D match to TRBD2 (5 bases). Per germline, CDR1 MGHRA and CDR2 YSYEKL. The CDR3 runs to 16 residues. Trimming removed 0 bases from V and 13 bases from J, with 22 bases in between. The CDR3 here is CASSQDQAQVWETQFF. The CDR3 nucleotides are TGCGCCAGCAGCCAAGATCAAGCCCAGGTTTGGGAGACCCAGTTCTTC.

J is TRBJ2-6 and V is TRBV5-1, with 9 bases identical to TRBD1. The CDR3 spans 18 residues. V gave up 0 bases and J gave up 0 bases; unmatched junction bases: 4. Germline CDR1 reads SGHRS; CDR2 reads YFSETQ. Written as DNA, the CDR3 is TGCGCCAGCAGCTTGGGGGACAGGGAATTCTCTGGGGCCAACGTCCTGACTTTC. It specifies CASSLGDREFSGANVLTF.

V and J are TRBV5-5 and TRBJ1-2; 7 bases line up with TRBD1. V lost 4 bases and J lost 3; bases outside the gene matches: 6. The CDR3 is 14 residues long. Germline V CDR1 and CDR2: SGHKS, YYEKEE (reference sequence). CDR3 bases: TGTGCCAGCAGCCCGGGACAGACTGACTATGGCTACACCTTC. It translates to CASSPGQTDYGYTF.

With respect to this clonotype: The conserved phenylalanine or tryptophan normally closing the CDR3 is absent here, so this likely arose from a read error. V is TRBV4-3 and J is TRBJ1-2; 9 bases fit TRBD1. CDR1 is LGHNA and CDR2 is YSLEER in the germline V gene. With 1 base clipped from V and 9 bases from J, the junction kept 9 bases outside the gene matches. The CDR3 totals 15 residues. The CDR3 here is CASSQAKQGASRYTI. The CDR3 nucleotides read TGCGCCAGCAGCCAAGCAAAACAGGGGGCTAGTCGCTACACCATC.

This clonotype was observed a handful of times. V usage is TRBV12-3 or TRBV12-4 and J usage is TRBJ1-5; 7 nucleotides agree with TRBD1. Unmatched junction bases numbered 7, after V lost 3 bases and J lost 5 bases. The CDR3 extends over 15 amino acids. The CDR3: CASSFFDRVDQPQHF. The DNA of the CDR3 is TGTGCCAGCAGTTTTTTTGACAGGGTTGATCAGCCCCAGCATTTT.

The V call is TRBV6-5, the J call TRBJ2-4; D may match TRBD1 or TRBD2 (5 bases each). The CDR3 has 17 amino acids. V dropped 2 bases and J dropped 13 bases, with 27 bases sitting between them. The V gene's germline CDR1 is MNHEY and CDR2 SVGAGI. The CDR3 is CASSYPGLPAPHNEQYF. DNA for the CDR3: TGTGCCAGCAGTTACCCGGGGCTCCCCGCCCCCCACAATGAGCAGTACTTC.

The genes are TRBV29-1 and TRBJ2-2; no firm D call. From germline, CDR1 is SQVTM and CDR2 ANQGSEA. The CDR3 is 14 residues long. V lost 0 bases, J lost 2 bases, and 7 bases lay in between. CDR3 in amino acids: CSVEEGLNTGELFF. DNA of the CDR3: TGCAGCGTTGAAGAGGGGTTAAACACCGGGGAGCTGTTTTTT.

The genes are TRBV6-5 and TRBJ2-7; 8 bases fit TRBD1. Germline values: CDR1 MNHEY, CDR2 SVGAGI. V dropped 0 bases and J dropped 2; count of bases not matched to a gene: 12. This CDR3 contains 18 residues. The chain's CDR3 is CASSYSAQGARNAYEQYF. In nucleotides, the CDR3 is TGTGCCAGCAGTTACTCAGCTCAGGGGGCGCGCAACGCCTACGAGCAGTACTTC.

This clonotype was found many times. The chain employs TRBV6-1 and TRBJ2-1, with D unresolved. The CDR3 spans 13 residues. Germline-derived CDR1 and CDR2 are MNHNS and SASEGT. Trimming cost V 8 bases and J 1 base, with 9 bases left between them. CDR3 in amino acids: CASRQASYNEQFF. CDR3 nucleotides: TGTGCCAGCCGCCAGGCTTCCTACAATGAGCAGTTCTTC.

As regards this clonotype: A clone one base away is much larger, so this may be a read error. The chain's CDR3 is CASTQSTGRTDAQYF. The CDR3 coding sequence is TGTGCCAGCACCCAAAGCACAGGGCGAACAGATGCGCAGTATTTT. V and J are TRBV12-3 or TRBV12-4 and TRBJ2-3, with TRBD1 as a possible D gene (6 bases). The CDR3 length is 15 residues.

This clonotype was counted many times. The chain employs TRBV20-1 and TRBJ2-7; 10 nucleotides line up with TRBD2. The V segment lost 6 bases and the J segment 2 bases; nucleotides outside the gene matches: 4. The germline gives CDR1 DFQATT, CDR2 SNEGSKA (reference sequence). The CDR3 runs 13 residues. The CDR3 region is CSATSGAPYEQYF. Here the CDR3 DNA reads TGCAGTGCAACTAGCGGGGCCCCCTACGAGCAGTACTTC.

This clonotype was picked up many times. The V call is TRBV29-1, the J call TRBJ1-4, with 10 bases that match TRBD1. Germline V lookup: CDR1 SQVTM, CDR2 ANQGSEA. The CDR3 is 13 amino acids. After removal of 4 bases from V and 8 bases from J, the junction contained 4 bases not matched to a gene. This CDR3 reads CSVGGTGEEKLFF. DNA for the CDR3: TGCAGCGTTGGCGGGACAGGGGAAGAAAAACTGTTTTTT.

This clonotype has only a few counts. The chain has TRBV29-1 and TRBJ1-5; maybe TRBD1 (5 bases). V was trimmed by 4 bases and J by 0 bases, leaving 7 bases between them. The CDR3 extends over 13 amino acids. Germline CDR1 SQVTM, CDR2 ANQGSEA. The CDR3 is CSVGGGSNQPQHF. The DNA for the CDR3 is TGCAGCGTTGGGGGGGGTAGCAATCAGCCCCAGCATTTT.

Remarks on this clonotype: A much larger clone differs from this one at a single base, so this may be a read error. The rearrangement uses TRBV29-1 and TRBJ2-1; TRBD1 aligns across 9 bases. The J call could be wrong; TRBJ2-7 is a better fit for the DNA end. CDR1 and CDR2 from the germline V gene are SQVTM and ANQGSEA. This CDR3 is built from 16 residues. The chain's CDR3 is CSVEGQGPLSYNEQYF. CDR3 nucleotide sequence: TGCAGCGTTGAGGGACAGGGTCCGCTCTCCTACAATGAGCAGTACTTC.

The chain uses TRBV7-3 and TRBJ2-3; 13 bases fit TRBD2. The CDR3 totals 20 residues. The V gene's germline CDR1 is SGHTA and CDR2 FQGTGA. The V and J ends lost 2 bases and 0 bases, in that order; junction bases with no gene match: 11. CDR3 sequence reads: CASSLDPGLAGTPSTDTQYF. DNA of the CDR3: TGTGCCAGCAGCTTAGATCCGGGACTAGCGGGGACCCCTAGCACAGATACGCAGTATTTT.

This clonotype was counted only a few times. This chain connects TRBV2 to TRBJ2-5, with TRBD2 matching 8 bases. Germline-derived CDR1 and CDR2 are SNHLY and FYNNEI. The V gene end was trimmed by 3 bases and the J gene end by 5 bases; junction bases not matched to a gene: 8. The CDR3 is made up of 15 amino acids. CDR3 in amino acids: CASSEPGGAGETQYF. The CDR3 DNA is TGTGCCAGCAGTGAGCCCGGGGGGGCCGGGGAGACCCAGTACTTC.

On this clonotype itself: A much larger clone lies a single base off, so this may be a read error. The V and J genes are TRBV20-1 and TRBJ2-3, with no clear D. CDR3 length: 16 amino acids. Germline CDR1 and CDR2: DFQATT and SNEGSKA (reference sequence). The V gene lost 5 bases and the J gene lost 10 bases, with 28 bases spanning the gap. The CDR3, as DNA: TGCAGTGCTTTCCGACGAGGCCGGTCGGTACGTGATGCGCAGTATTTT. This sequence encodes CSAFRRGRSVRDAQYF.

The V and J genes are TRBV12-3 or TRBV12-4 and TRBJ2-5; D is unresolved. V shed 5 bases and J shed 5 bases, with 12 bases lying between them. There are 13 residues in the CDR3. CDR3 in DNA: TGTGCCAGCAGTCGTGGGATCCGGGAGACCCAGTACTTC. This sequence encodes CASSRGIRETQYF.

In the case of this clonotype: A junction boundary mismatches the germline segment, possibly from a read error. For the CDR3, the DNA is TGTGCCAGCAGCTCCGGGACAGCCTTCTTC. Its translation is CASSSGTAFF. The V call is TRBV7-9, the J call TRBJ2-7, with TRBD1 matching over 7 bases. Germline loops: CDR1 SEHNR, CDR2 FQNEAQ (reference sequence). This CDR3 is 10 amino acids long.